This T cell receptor beta chain was recovered during a study of T cells after yellow fever vaccination. In TCRdb, the 5' RACE reads were re-called with MiXCR into one record per CDR3 protein. Counted here are just under 600,000 distinct CDR3 sequences, approximately 12% occurring once; the ten biggest clones make up about an eighth. V lost 4 bases, J lost 1 base, and 7 bases stayed unmatched. The CDR3 consists of 16 residues. Looked up from germline, CDR1 is LGHDT and CDR2 is YNNKEL (reference sequence). The sample in question was PBMCs, obtained on the day of the yellow fever booster vaccination. The genes are TRBV3-1 and TRBJ1-2; 9 nucleotides agree with TRBD1. This receptor was identified in a man under 40 who received the YFV17D yellow fever vaccine. CDR3 bases: TGTGCCAGCAGCCCCACAGGGGGCTCGATTAACTATGGCTACACCTTC. It encodes CASSPTGGSINYGYTF.